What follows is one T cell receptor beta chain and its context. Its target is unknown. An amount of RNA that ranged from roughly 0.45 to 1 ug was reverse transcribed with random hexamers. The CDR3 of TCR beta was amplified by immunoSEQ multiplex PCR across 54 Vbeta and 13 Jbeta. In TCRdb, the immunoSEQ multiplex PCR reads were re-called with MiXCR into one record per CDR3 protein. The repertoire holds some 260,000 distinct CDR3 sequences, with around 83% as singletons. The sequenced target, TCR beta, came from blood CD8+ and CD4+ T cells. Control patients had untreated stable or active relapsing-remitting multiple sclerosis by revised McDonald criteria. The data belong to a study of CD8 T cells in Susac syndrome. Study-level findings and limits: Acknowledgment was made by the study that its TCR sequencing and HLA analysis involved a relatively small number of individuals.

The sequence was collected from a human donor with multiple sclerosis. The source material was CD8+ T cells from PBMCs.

DNA of the CDR3: TGCAGTGTCTCGGGCGGAGAGCAGTTCTTC. Translation: CSVSGGEQFF. The rearrangement uses TRBV20-1 and TRBJ2-1; D is unresolved. Germline CDR1 is DFQATT and CDR2 is SNEGSKA (reference sequence). Trimming cost V 7 bases and J 10 bases, with 11 bases left between them. The length of the CDR3 is 10 residues.